This T cell receptor beta chain was documented in a study of CD8+CD57+ T cells in acquired aplastic anemia. CD8+CD57+ cell expansion, shown by flow cytometry, had occurred in the patients selected for sequencing. Each of the patients presented with severe acquired aplastic anemia. Blood samples were obtained from patients who had received no prior therapy. Genomic DNA acted as the template from which TCR beta VDJ combination and CDR3 sequence profiling were carried out. TCRdb independently ran MiXCR on the reads; one entry per CDR3 protein. The data contain fewer than 300,000 distinct CDR3 sequences, 82% of them singletons. Note on this clonotype: An end of the junction differs from the germline gene, which may be a read error.

Sequenced input: sorted CD4+, CD8+, or CD8+CD57+ T cells (not recorded which) from PBMCs. The receptor was derived from a human donor with aplastic anemia.

The CDR3 spells CASSLLTIGGSDEFF. CDR3 DNA sequence: TGTGCTAGCAGCTTACTAACAATCGGGGGGAGCGATGAGTTTTTT. The V call is TRBV7-9, the J call TRBJ2-2; TRBD2 aligns across 7 bases. From germline, CDR1 is SEHNR and CDR2 FQNEAQ (reference sequence). This CDR3 is built from 15 residues. Complete variable domain (other parts from reference TRBV7-9 and TRBJ2-2): DTGVSQNPRHKITKRGQNVTFRCDPISEHNRLYWYRQTLGQGPEFLTYFQNEAQLEKSRLLSDRFSAERPKGSFSTLEIQRTEQGDSAMYLCASSLLTIGGSDEFFGEGSRLTVL.